Presented here are 7 T cell receptor beta chains from one specimen sequenced in a study of shared clonotypes between healthy human individuals (dated by TCRdb to 2019 to 2021). The protocol used for the library was the immunoSEQ multiplex PCR assay. Not all clones reach the TCRdb copy of this immuneACCESS table, which keeps in-frame sequences only. Checked studies attribute under half of the gap to unresolved V genes and leave the rest unexplained. The sample table records some 1,900,000 clones; less than 95% of these occur just once. The ten most abundant clones make up more than 0.9% of the sample. CD8 naive samples were obtained by positive selection for CCR7 among CD45RO-negative cells, yielding a CD45RA+CCR7+ population from which TemRA cells were excluded. Specimen: naive CD8+ T cells sorted from blood. The cell subset or site label here, explained by the study, means: CD45RA+CCR7+. These receptors came from a man between 18 and 35 years old in good health.

The chain is built from TRBV28 and TRBJ2-1, with 10 nucleotides matching TRBD2. V shed 11 bases and J 8 bases; nucleotides not matched to a gene: 12. Germline-derived CDR1 and CDR2 are MDHEN and SYDVKM. CDR3 length equals 14 residues. The CDR3 DNA sequence: TGTGCCGCTGAGCGGGGGGGGACTGTCGATGAGCAGTTCTTC. This codes for CAAERGGTVDEQFF.

CDR3 residues: CASSEAAGDTQYF. The CDR3 DNA is TGTGCCAGCAGTGAAGCAGCGGGGGATACGCAGTATTTT. The genes are TRBV2 and TRBJ2-3; TRBD2 matches at 7 bases. The germline V gene encodes CDR1 SNHLY and CDR2 FYNNEI. The V gene end was trimmed by 0 bases and the J gene end by 6 bases; junction bases not matched to a gene: 0. The CDR3 is 13 residues long. Drawing the rest from reference TRBV2 and TRBJ2-3, the complete variable domain is EPEVTQTPSHQVTQMGQEVILRCVPISNHLYFYWYRQILGQKVEFLVSFYNNEISEKSEIFDDQFSVERPDGSNFTLKIRSTKLEDSAMYFCASSEAAGDTQYFGPGTRLTVL.

The chain recombines TRBV27 with TRBJ2-7; TRBD2 matches 9 bases. The CDR3 is made up of 15 amino acids. From germline, CDR1 is MNHEY and CDR2 SMNVEV (reference sequence). The V and J ends lost 5 bases and 6 bases, in that order; junction bases with no gene match: 11. CDR3 coding DNA: TGTGCCAGCAGTCCCTCCGCGCTAGCGGGATTCGAGCAGTACTTC. Translation: CASSPSALAGFEQYF.

This chain uses TRBV4-3 with TRBJ2-1; tentatively, D is TRBD1 or TRBD2 (5 bases each). The germline V gene has CDR1 LGHNA and CDR2 YSLEER. The CDR3 length is 15 residues. Between the trimmed V and J ends, which lost 1 base and 4 bases, there was a span of 11 bases. The CDR3, as DNA: TGCGCCAGCAGCCAAGTGGACGGGGCTTACAATGAGCAGTTCTTC. Its protein product is CASSQVDGAYNEQFF.

The rearrangement uses TRBV11-2 and TRBJ2-3; D unresolved. Per germline, CDR1 SGHAT and CDR2 FQNNGV. V was shortened by 3 bases and J by 4 bases, with 5 bases between the two germline ends. The CDR3 contains 12 residues. CDR3 loop: CASSFAADTQYF. The CDR3 DNA reads TGTGCCAGCAGCTTTGCGGCAGATACGCAGTATTTT.

This clone came up once. The chain couples TRBV28 to TRBJ1-1; D ambiguous. There are 13 residues in the CDR3. V was trimmed by 7 bases and J by 0 bases, leaving 9 bases between them. CDR1 is MDHEN and CDR2 is SYDVKM in the germline V gene. CDR3 loop: CASTFYMNTEAFF. As DNA, the CDR3 is TGTGCCAGCACTTTCTACATGAACACTGAAGCTTTCTTT.

This clone was counted once. The rearrangement joins TRBV7-9 to TRBJ1-1; no firm D call. Germline loops: CDR1 SEHNR, CDR2 FQNEAQ (reference sequence). The V and J ends lost 5 bases and 5 bases respectively, with 18 bases between them. This CDR3 comprises 15 residues. The CDR3: CASSPPVGSDTEAFF. In DNA, the CDR3 is TGTGCCAGCAGCCCGCCTGTGGGGAGTGATACTGAAGCTTTCTTT. Looking up the rest from reference TRBV7-9 and TRBJ1-1 gives the full variable domain: DTGVSQNPRHKITKRGQNVTFRCDPISEHNRLYWYRQTLGQGPEFLTYFQNEAQLEKSRLLSDRFSAERPKGSFSTLEIQRTEQGDSAMYLCASSPPVGSDTEAFFGQGTRLTVV.